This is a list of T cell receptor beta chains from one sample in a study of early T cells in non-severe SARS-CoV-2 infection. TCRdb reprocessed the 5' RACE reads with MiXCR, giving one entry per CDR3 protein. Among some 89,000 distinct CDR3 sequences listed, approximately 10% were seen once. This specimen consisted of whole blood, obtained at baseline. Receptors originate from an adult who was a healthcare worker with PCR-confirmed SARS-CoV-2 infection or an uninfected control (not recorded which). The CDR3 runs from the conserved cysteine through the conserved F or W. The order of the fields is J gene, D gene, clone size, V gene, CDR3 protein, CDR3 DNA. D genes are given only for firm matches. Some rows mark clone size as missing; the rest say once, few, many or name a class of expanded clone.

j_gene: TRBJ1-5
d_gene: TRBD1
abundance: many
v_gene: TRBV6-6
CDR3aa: CASSYYGTGASNQPQHF
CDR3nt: TGTGCCAGCAGTTACTACGGGACAGGGGCGAGCAATCAGCCCCAGCATTTT

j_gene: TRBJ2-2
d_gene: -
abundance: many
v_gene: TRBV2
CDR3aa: CASKRGANTGELFF
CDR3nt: TGTGCCAGCAAAAGAGGGGCGAACACCGGGGAGCTGTTTTTT

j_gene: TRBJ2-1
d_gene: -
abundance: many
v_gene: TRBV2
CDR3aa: CASSADRRAYNEQFF
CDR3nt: TGTGCCAGCAGTGCTGACAGGAGGGCCTACAATGAGCAGTTCTTC

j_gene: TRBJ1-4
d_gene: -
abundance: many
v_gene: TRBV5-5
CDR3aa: CASRPPGQSNEKLFF
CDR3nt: TGTGCCAGCAGACCACCTGGACAGTCGAATGAAAAACTGTTTTTT

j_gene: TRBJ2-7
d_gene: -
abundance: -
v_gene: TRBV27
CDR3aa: CASTWDTDYEQYF
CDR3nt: TGTGCCAGCACCTGGGACACCGACTACGAGCAGTACTTC

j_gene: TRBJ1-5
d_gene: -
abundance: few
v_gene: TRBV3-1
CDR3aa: CASSQSSGPQHF
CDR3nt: TGTGCCAGCAGCCAATCAAGCGGGCCCCAGCATTTT

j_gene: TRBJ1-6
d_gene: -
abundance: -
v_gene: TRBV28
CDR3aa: CASSPNYFSPLHF
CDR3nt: TGTGCCAGCAGTCCCAACTACTTTTCACCCCTCCACTTT

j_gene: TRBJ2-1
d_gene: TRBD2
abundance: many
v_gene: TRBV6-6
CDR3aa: CASSRGLAGVEQFF
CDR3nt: TGTGCCAGCAGCCGAGGACTAGCGGGAGTGGAGCAGTTCTTC

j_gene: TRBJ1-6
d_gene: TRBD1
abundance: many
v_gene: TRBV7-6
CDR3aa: CASSLGTGDNSPLHF
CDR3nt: TGTGCCAGCAGCCTAGGGACAGGGGATAATTCACCCCTCCACTTT

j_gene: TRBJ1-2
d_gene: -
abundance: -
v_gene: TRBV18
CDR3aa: CASSPGADGYTF
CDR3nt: TGTGCCAGCTCACCAGGGGCGGATGGCTACACCTTC

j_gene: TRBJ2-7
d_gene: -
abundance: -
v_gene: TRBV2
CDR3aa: CASSEAGVRQYF
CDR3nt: TGTGCCAGCAGTGAGGCAGGGGTTAGGCAGTACTTC

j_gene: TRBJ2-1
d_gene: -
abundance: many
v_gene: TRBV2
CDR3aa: CASSEFIGPTSSYNEQFF
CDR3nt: TGTGCCAGCAGTGAATTTATAGGCCCGACCAGCTCCTACAATGAGCAGTTCTTC

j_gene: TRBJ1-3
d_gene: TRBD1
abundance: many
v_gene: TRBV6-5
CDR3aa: CASRRTGSGNTIYF
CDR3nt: TGTGCCAGCAGGCGGACAGGGTCAGGAAACACCATATATTTT

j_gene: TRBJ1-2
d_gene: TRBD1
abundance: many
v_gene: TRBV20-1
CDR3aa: CSARPPGQVYGYTF
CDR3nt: TGCAGTGCTAGACCGCCGGGACAGGTCTATGGCTACACCTTC

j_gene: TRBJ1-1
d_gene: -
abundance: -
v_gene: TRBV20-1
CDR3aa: CSASYQKYTEAFF
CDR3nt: TGCAGTGCTAGTTACCAAAAATACACTGAAGCTTTCTTT

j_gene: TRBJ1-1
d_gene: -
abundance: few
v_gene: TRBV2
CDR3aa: CASSGTNTEAFF
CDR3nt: TGTGCCAGCAGTGGGACGAACACTGAAGCTTTCTTT

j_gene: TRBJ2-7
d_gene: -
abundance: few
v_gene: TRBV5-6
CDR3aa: CASSPAGFLYEQYF
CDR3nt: TGTGCCAGCAGCCCGGCAGGGTTCCTATACGAGCAGTACTTC

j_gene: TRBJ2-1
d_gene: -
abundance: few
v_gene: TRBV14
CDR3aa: CASSQRVSAGHNEQFF
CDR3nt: TGTGCCAGCAGCCAGAGAGTCTCCGCGGGTCACAATGAGCAGTTCTTC

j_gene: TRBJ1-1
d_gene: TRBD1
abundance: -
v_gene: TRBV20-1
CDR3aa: CSARQGDTEAFF
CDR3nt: TGCAGTGCTCGACAGGGTGACACTGAAGCTTTCTTT

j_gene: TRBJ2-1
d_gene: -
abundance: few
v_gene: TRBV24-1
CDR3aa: CATGDDVEQFF
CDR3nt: TGTGCCACCGGGGACGACGTGGAGCAGTTCTTC

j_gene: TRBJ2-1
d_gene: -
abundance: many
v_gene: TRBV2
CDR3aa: CASTVTGGINNEQFF
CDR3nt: TGTGCCAGCACCGTTACGGGGGGCATTAACAATGAGCAGTTCTTC

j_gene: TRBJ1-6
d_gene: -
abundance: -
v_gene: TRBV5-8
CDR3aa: CASSLTGNSPLHF
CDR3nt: TGTGCCAGCAGCTTAACAGGGAATTCACCCCTCCACTTT

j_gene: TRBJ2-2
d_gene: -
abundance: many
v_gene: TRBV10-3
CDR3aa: CAISEFDAGELFF
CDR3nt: TGTGCCATCAGTGAATTTGACGCCGGGGAGCTGTTTTTT

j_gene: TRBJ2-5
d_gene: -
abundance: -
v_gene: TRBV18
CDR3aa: CASSPRGETQYF
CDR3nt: TGTGCCAGCTCACCACGGGGCGAGACCCAGTACTTC

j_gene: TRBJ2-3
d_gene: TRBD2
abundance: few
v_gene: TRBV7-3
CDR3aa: CASSASGGPEDTQYF
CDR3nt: TGTGCCAGCAGTGCTAGCGGGGGGCCTGAGGATACGCAGTATTTT

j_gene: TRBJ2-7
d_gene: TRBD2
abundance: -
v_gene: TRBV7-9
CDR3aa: CASSLVGSGGYEQYF
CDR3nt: TGTGCCAGCAGCTTAGTAGGTAGCGGGGGCTACGAGCAGTACTTC

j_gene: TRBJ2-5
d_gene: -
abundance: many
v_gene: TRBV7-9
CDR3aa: CASSFAGRSREETQYF
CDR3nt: TGTGCCAGCAGCTTCGCAGGGAGATCGAGAGAAGAGACCCAGTACTTC

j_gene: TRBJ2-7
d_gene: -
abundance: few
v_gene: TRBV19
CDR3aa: CASSNPGMIDEQYF
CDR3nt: TGTGCCAGTAGTAACCCAGGGATGATCGACGAGCAGTACTTC

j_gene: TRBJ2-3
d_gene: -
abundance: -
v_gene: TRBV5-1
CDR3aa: CASSLAGTSGDTQYF
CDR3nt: TGCGCCAGCAGCTTGGCCGGGACTTCGGGGGATACGCAGTATTTT

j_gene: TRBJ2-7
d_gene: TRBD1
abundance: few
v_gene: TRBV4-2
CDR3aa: CASSQAAGTGSYEQYF
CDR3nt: TGTGCCAGCAGCCAAGCGGCCGGGACAGGGTCCTACGAGCAGTACTTC

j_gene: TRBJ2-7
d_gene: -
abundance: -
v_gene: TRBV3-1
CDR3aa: CASSQPGQLYEQYF
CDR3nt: TGTGCCAGCAGCCAACCGGGACAACTCTACGAGCAGTACTTC

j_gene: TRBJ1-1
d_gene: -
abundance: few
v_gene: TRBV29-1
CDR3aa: CSVRTDPNTEAFF
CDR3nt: TGCAGCGTGAGGACAGACCCGAACACTGAAGCTTTCTTT

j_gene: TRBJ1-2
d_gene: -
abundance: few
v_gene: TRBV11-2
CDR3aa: CASSLGGGGYTF
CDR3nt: TGTGCCAGCAGCTTAGGAGGTGGCGGCTACACCTTC

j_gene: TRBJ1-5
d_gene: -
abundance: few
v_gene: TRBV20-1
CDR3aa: CSAREGSNQPQHF
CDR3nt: TGCAGTGCTAGAGAGGGGAGTAATCAGCCCCAGCATTTT

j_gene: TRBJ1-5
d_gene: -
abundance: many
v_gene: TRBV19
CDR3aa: CASSTTGFNQPQHF
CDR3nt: TGTGCCAGTAGTACCACAGGATTCAATCAGCCCCAGCATTTT

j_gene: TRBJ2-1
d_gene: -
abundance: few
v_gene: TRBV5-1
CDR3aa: CASSLEGRYNEQFF
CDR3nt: TGCGCCAGCAGCTTGGAAGGCCGTTACAATGAGCAGTTCTTC

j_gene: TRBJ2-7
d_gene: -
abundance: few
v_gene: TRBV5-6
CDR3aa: CASSLLRPGEQYF
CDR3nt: TGTGCCAGCAGCCTGCTCAGGCCGGGTGAGCAGTACTTC

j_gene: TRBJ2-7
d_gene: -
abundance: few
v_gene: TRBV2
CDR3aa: CASTVRHGLGTLEQYF
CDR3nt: TGTGCCAGCACCGTGAGACATGGCTTAGGGACCCTCGAGCAGTACTTC

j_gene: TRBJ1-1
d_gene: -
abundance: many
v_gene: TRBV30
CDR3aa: CAWSVGTTNTEAFF
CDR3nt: TGTGCCTGGAGTGTCGGGACCACGAACACTGAAGCTTTCTTT

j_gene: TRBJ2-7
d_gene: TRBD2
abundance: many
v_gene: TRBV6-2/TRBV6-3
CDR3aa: CASSPSGGRVEQYF
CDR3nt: TGTGCCAGCAGTCCCTCCGGCGGGAGGGTCGAGCAGTACTTC

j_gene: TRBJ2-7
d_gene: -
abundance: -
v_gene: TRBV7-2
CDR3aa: CASSYGGDRSHEQYF
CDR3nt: TGTGCCAGCAGCTACGGGGGAGACAGATCTCACGAGCAGTACTTC

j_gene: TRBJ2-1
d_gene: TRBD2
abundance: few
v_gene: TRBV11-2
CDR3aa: CASSLEDSGGFSYNEQFF
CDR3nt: TGTGCCAGCAGCTTAGAGGACAGCGGGGGGTTCTCCTACAATGAGCAGTTCTTC

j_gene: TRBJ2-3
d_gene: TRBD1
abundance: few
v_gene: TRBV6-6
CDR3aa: CASRGRQGAGDTQYF
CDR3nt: TGTGCCAGCAGGGGCAGACAGGGGGCTGGAGATACGCAGTATTTT